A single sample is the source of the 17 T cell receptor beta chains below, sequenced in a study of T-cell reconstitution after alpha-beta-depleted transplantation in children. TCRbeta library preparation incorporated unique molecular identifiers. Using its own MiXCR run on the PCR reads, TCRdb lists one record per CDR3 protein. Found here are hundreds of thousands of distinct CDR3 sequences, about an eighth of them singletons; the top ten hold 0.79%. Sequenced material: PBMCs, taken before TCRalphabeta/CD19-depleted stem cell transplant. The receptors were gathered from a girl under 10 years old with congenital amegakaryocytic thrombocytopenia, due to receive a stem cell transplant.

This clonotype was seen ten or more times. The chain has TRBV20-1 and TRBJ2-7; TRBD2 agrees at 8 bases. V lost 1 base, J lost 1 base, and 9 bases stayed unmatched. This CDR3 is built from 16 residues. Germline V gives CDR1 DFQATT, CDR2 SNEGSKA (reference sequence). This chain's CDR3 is CSARGDMSGSSYEQYF. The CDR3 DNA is TGCAGTGCTAGAGGCGACATGAGCGGGAGTTCCTACGAGCAGTACTTC.

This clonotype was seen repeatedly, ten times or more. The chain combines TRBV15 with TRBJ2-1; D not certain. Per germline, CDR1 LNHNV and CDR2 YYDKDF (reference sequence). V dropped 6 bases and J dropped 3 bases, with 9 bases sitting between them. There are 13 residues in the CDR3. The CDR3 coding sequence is TGTGCCACCAGTGGGGAATACTACAATGAGCAGTTCTTC. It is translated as CATSGEYYNEQFF.

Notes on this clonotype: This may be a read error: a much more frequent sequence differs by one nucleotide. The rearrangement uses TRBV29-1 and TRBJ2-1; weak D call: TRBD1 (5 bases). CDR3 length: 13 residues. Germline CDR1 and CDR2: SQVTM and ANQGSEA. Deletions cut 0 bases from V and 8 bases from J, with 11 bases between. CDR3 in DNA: TGCAGCGTTGAAGATACGATAGGGGATGAGCAGTTCTTC. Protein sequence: CSVEDTIGDEQFF.

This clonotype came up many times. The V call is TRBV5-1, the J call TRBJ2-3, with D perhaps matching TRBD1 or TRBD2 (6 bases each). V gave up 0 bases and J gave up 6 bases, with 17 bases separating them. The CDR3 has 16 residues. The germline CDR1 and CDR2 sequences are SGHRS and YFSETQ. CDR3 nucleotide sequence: TGCGCCAGCAGCTTGGAGAGGACTATTGGACAGGATACGCAGTATTTT. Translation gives CASSLERTIGQDTQYF.

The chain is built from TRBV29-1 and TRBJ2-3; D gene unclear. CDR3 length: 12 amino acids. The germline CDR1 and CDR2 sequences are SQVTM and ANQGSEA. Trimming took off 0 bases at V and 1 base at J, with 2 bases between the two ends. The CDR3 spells CSVEDGTDTQYF. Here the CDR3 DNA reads TGCAGCGTTGAAGATGGCACAGATACGCAGTATTTT.

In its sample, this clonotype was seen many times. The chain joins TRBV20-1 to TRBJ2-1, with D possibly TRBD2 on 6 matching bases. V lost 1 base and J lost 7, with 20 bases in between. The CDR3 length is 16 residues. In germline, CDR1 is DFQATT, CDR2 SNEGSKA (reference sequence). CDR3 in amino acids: CSARVPSVGTWNEQFF. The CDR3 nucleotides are TGCAGTGCTAGAGTTCCCTCGGTAGGGACTTGGAATGAGCAGTTCTTC.

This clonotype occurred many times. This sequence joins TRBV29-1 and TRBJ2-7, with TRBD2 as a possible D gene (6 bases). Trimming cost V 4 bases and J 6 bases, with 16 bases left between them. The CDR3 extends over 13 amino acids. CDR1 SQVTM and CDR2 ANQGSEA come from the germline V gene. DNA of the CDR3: TGCAGCGTTGCCCGGACTAACGGTGGCGAGCAGTACTTC. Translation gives CSVARTNGGEQYF.

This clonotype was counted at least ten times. In nucleotides, the CDR3 is TGTGCCAGCAGTTTTGGTGGCGAGCAGTACTTC. Translated, it gives CASSFGGEQYF. The chain links TRBV28 to TRBJ2-7; no reliable D call. The CDR3 covers 11 residues. Germline-derived CDR1 and CDR2 are MDHEN and SYDVKM. The V gene lost 3 bases and the J gene lost 6 bases, with 6 bases spanning the gap.

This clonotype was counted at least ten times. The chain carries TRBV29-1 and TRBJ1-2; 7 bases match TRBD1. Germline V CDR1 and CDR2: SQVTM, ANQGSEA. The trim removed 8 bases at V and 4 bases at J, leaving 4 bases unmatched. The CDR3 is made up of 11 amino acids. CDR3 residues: CSYRTGYGYTF. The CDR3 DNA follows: TGCAGCTATAGGACAGGCTATGGCTACACCTTC.

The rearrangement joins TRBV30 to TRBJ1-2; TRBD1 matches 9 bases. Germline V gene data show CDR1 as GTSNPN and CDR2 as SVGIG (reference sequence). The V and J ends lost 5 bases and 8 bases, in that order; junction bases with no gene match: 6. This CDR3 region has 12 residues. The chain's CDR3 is CAWGTGGAGYTF. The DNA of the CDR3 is TGTGCCTGGGGTACAGGGGGCGCAGGCTACACCTTC. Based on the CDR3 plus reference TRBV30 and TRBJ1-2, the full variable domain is SQTIHQWPATLVQPVGSPLSLECTVEGTSNPNLYWYRQAAGRGLQLLFYSVGIGQISSEVPQNLSASRPQDRQFILSSKKLLLSDSGFYLCAWGTGGAGYTFGSGTRLTVV.

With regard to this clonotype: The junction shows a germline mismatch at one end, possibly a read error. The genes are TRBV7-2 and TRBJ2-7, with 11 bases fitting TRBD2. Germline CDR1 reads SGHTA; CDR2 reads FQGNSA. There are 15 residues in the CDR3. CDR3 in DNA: TGTGCCAGCAGCTTATGGGCTAGCGGGAGGATGGAGCCGTACTTC. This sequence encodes CASSLWASGRMEPYF.

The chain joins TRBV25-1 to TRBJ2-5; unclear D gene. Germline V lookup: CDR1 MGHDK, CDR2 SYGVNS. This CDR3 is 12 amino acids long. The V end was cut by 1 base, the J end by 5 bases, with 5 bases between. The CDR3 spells CASSELFETQYF. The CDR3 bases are TGTGCCAGCAGTGAATTATTTGAGACCCAGTACTTC.

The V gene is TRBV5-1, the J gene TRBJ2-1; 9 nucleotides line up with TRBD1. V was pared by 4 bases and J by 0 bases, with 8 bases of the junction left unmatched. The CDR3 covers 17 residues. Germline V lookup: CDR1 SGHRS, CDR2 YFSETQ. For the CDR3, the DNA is TGCGCCAGCAGCGTCTCTACAGGGGGCTACTCCTACAATGAGCAGTTCTTC. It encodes CASSVSTGGYSYNEQFF.

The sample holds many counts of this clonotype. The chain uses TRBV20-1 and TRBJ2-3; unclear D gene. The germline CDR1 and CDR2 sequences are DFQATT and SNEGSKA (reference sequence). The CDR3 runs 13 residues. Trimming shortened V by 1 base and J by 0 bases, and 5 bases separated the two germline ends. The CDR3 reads CSARVYSTDTQYF. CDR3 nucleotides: TGCAGTGCTAGAGTTTACAGCACAGATACGCAGTATTTT.

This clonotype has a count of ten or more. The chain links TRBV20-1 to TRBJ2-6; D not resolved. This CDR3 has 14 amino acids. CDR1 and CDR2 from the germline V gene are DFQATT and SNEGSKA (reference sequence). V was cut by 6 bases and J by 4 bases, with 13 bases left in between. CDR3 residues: CSATKIAGANVLTF. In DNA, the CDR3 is TGCAGTGCAACCAAGATCGCCGGGGCCAACGTCCTGACTTTC.

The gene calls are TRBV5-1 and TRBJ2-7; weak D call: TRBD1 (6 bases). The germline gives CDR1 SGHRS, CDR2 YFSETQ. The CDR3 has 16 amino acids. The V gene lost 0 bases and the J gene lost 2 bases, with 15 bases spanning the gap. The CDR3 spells CASSLGFGTRTYEQYF. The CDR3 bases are TGCGCCAGCAGCTTGGGTTTCGGGACAAGGACCTACGAGCAGTACTTC. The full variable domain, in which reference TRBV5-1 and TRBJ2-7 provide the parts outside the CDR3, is KAGVTQTPRYLIKTRGQQVTLSCSPISGHRSVSWYQQTPGQGLQFLFEYFSETQRNKGNFPGRFSGRQFSNSRSEMNVSTLELGDSALYLCASSLGFGTRTYEQYFGPGTRLTVT.

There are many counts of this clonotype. The CDR3 spells CASSLGDGYTF. CDR3 nucleotides: TGTGCCAGCAGTTTAGGGGATGGCTACACCTTC. The rearrangement uses TRBV12-3 or TRBV12-4 and TRBJ1-2; D is unclear. The CDR3 is 11 amino acids. V was shortened by 1 base and J by 6 bases, with 3 bases between the two germline ends.